The 29 T cell receptor beta chains below all came from one sample that was sequenced in a study of cytomegalovirus exposure and HLA in healthy donors. Assay: immunoSEQ multiplex PCR; the TCRdb copy retains only in-frame clones and omits some. The sample has under 200,000 clones, about 90% seen once. The sequenced sample consisted of PBMCs. These receptors all stem from a man younger than 35 in good health and CMV-seropositive.

V gene TRBV5-1 combines with J gene TRBJ2-1; 9 bases map to TRBD2. Per germline, CDR1 SGHRS and CDR2 YFSETQ. The CDR3 covers 16 residues. J lost 1 base, V lost 4 bases, and 6 bases had no gene match. The CDR3 DNA sequence: TGCGCCAGCAGCACCCGGACTAGCGTGTCCTACAATGAGCAGTTCTTC. Its protein is CASSTRTSVSYNEQFF.

This clone occurred once. The chain employs TRBV7-8 and TRBJ2-7; 12 bases agree with TRBD2. The CDR3 consists of 19 residues. CDR1 is SGHVS, CDR2 FQNEAQ, per germline. Losses at the gene ends were 2 bases for V and 4 bases for J; bases not matched to a gene: 15. CDR3 sequence: CASSLNFLRLAGVRYEQYF. The CDR3 DNA follows: TGTGCCAGCAGCTTAAACTTCCTTCGACTAGCGGGAGTTAGGTACGAGCAGTACTTC.

The chain has TRBV6-1 and TRBJ2-1; 9 bases match TRBD1. From germline, CDR1 is MNHNS and CDR2 SASEGT. After removal of 2 bases from V and 9 bases from J, the junction contained 8 bases not matched to a gene. This CDR3 is built from 15 residues. The CDR3 loop reads CASSELNRGLTEQFF. Written as DNA, the CDR3 is TGTGCCAGCAGTGAATTGAACAGGGGGCTCACTGAGCAGTTCTTC.

This chain joins TRBV28 and TRBJ2-7, with a tentative D call TRBD1 (6 bases). The CDR3 consists of 14 residues. CDR1 and CDR2 from the germline V gene are MDHEN and SYDVKM. Trimming took 3 bases from V and 5 from J, leaving 14 bases between them. The CDR3 sequence is CASSFQGLSDEQYF. CDR3 coding DNA: TGTGCCAGCAGTTTTCAGGGGTTGAGTGACGAGCAGTACTTC.

CDR3 amino acids: CASMTTSGGSDTQYF. The CDR3 DNA reads TGCGCCAGCATGACGACTAGCGGGGGCTCAGATACGCAGTATTTT. The chain is built from TRBV5-1 and TRBJ2-3; 12 bases agree with TRBD2. CDR3 size: 15 residues. Germline values: CDR1 SGHRS, CDR2 YFSETQ. J gave up 4 bases and V 6 bases, and 6 bases lay outside the gene matches.

DNA for the CDR3: TGTGCCAGCAGCTTACCGGGAGAGGTATCCTACGAGCAGTACTTC. Its protein is CASSLPGEVSYEQYF. The chain links TRBV7-9 to TRBJ2-7; D is perhaps TRBD2 (6 bases). CDR1 SEHNR and CDR2 FQNEAQ come from the germline V gene (reference sequence). With 2 bases removed from V and 1 base from J, the gap between germline ends came to 12 bases. The CDR3 is 15 residues long.

This chain connects TRBV27 to TRBJ2-5; TRBD2 matches at 9 bases. Looked up from germline, CDR1 is MNHEY and CDR2 is SMNVEV (reference sequence). V gave up 6 bases and J gave up 7 bases; unmatched junction bases: 15. The CDR3 spans 16 residues. The CDR3 loop is CASSLQGGGRGGTQYF. The CDR3 DNA sequence: TGTGCCAGCAGCTTGCAAGGTGGCGGGAGGGGGGGGACCCAGTACTTC.

The chain combines TRBV6-5 with TRBJ2-3; weak D call: TRBD1 (6 bases). Deletions cut 10 bases from V and 2 bases from J, with 19 bases between. The CDR3 is made up of 15 amino acids. Germline V lookup: CDR1 MNHEY, CDR2 SVGAGI. The CDR3 spells CATTDRLTYTDTQYF. CDR3 in DNA: TGTGCCACCACGGACAGACTCACCTACACAGATACGCAGTATTTT.

The rearrangement joins TRBV19 to TRBJ2-5, with TRBD2 matching 9 bases. The germline CDR1 and CDR2 sequences are LNHDA and SQIVND (reference sequence). The CDR3 runs 15 residues. The ends lost 6 bases at V and 1 base at J; junction bases unmatched: 6. The CDR3 loop is CASSDLAGVQETQYF. The CDR3 DNA is TGTGCCAGTAGCGATTTAGCGGGGGTCCAAGAGACCCAGTACTTC.

J is TRBJ1-1 and V is TRBV27; D gene ambiguous. This CDR3 is built from 14 residues. Per germline, CDR1 MNHEY and CDR2 SMNVEV (reference sequence). The V and J ends lost 2 bases and 5 bases respectively, with 12 bases between them. The CDR3 DNA sequence: TGTGCCAGCAGTTTAGGCCGACACGTAACTGAAGCTTTCTTT. Translating it yields CASSLGRHVTEAFF.

This sequence joins TRBV9 and TRBJ2-5, with D perhaps TRBD2 (6 bases). CDR1 and CDR2 from the germline V gene are SGDLS and YYNGEE. The ends were cut back, 0 bases at V and 2 bases at J, with 11 bases in the middle. The CDR3 extends over 15 amino acids. For the CDR3, the DNA is TGTGCCAGCAGCGTAGGGAGTAGCGGTCAAGAGACCCAGTACTTC. Translated, it gives CASSVGSSGQETQYF.

J is TRBJ1-5 and V is TRBV6-6; D ambiguous. The CDR3 is made up of 14 amino acids. The V gene's germline CDR1 is MNHNY and CDR2 SVGAGI (reference sequence). V was cut by 3 bases and J by 2 bases, with 8 bases left in between. The CDR3 DNA follows: TGTGCCAGCAGTTATCGTCAGGGCAATCAGCCCCAGCATTTT. Its protein product is CASSYRQGNQPQHF.

The chain employs TRBV11-2 and TRBJ2-1; TRBD1 matches at 10 bases. The V and J ends lost 4 bases and 6 bases, in that order; junction bases with no gene match: 9. Germline CDR1 and CDR2: SGHAT and FQNNGV. The CDR3 is 16 residues long. CDR3 DNA sequence: TGTGCCAGCAGCTCCGTCGGGACAGGGGTGGTCAATGAGCAGTTCTTC. Amino acids: CASSSVGTGVVNEQFF.

This rearrangement joins TRBV4-2 to TRBJ2-3; D is perhaps TRBD1 (6 bases). The CDR3 loop spans 17 amino acids. From germline, CDR1 is LGHNA and CDR2 YNFKEQ. With 0 bases removed from V and 4 bases from J, the gap between germline ends came to 17 bases. CDR3: CASSQDDRPKPPDTQYF. The CDR3 nucleotides read TGTGCCAGCAGCCAAGATGACAGGCCCAAGCCCCCAGATACGCAGTATTTT.

This clone was found once. This chain connects TRBV19 to TRBJ2-1; 10 bases are a match to TRBD2. Germline loops: CDR1 LNHDA, CDR2 SQIVND (reference sequence). Trimming removed 7 bases from V and 5 bases from J; junction bases left unmatched: 8. The CDR3 extends over 15 amino acids. The CDR3 region has the DNA TGTGCCAGTACCGCGGGACTAGCGAATAACAATGAGCAGTTCTTC. Its protein is CASTAGLANNNEQFF.

The count of this clone is one. The chain recombines TRBV6-1 with TRBJ2-3; TRBD1 matches 7 bases. The ends lost 8 bases at V and 6 bases at J; junction bases unmatched: 11. The CDR3 has 14 residues. CDR1 and CDR2 (germline): MNHNS, SASEGT. The CDR3 loop is CASHIPLQGDTQYF. The DNA of the CDR3 is TGTGCCAGCCATATTCCCTTACAGGGGGATACGCAGTATTTT.

This chain joins TRBV6-5 and TRBJ2-7, with D perhaps matching TRBD1 (5 bases). CDR1 and CDR2 (germline): MNHEY, SVGAGI. The CDR3 runs 13 residues. V was pared by 7 bases and J by 3 bases, with 13 bases between. CDR3 sequence (DNA): TGTGCCAGCAAGGGGTCAGGGCGCTACGAGCAGTACTTC. Its translation is CASKGSGRYEQYF.

This clone has only a few counts. This chain links TRBV15 with TRBJ2-7, with TRBD2 matching over 11 bases. This CDR3 region has 15 residues. Germline lookup yields CDR1 LNHNV and CDR2 YYDKDF (reference sequence). The trim removed 2 bases at V and 3 bases at J, leaving 3 bases unmatched. CDR3 residues: CATSRTTSGNYEQYF. CDR3 bases: TGTGCCACCAGCAGAACGACTAGCGGGAACTACGAGCAGTACTTC.

This chain joins TRBV19 and TRBJ1-1; D is uncertain. CDR3 length: 16 residues. Between the trimmed V and J ends, which lost 7 bases and 4 bases, there was a span of 22 bases. Per the germline V gene, CDR1 is LNHDA and CDR2 is SQIVND (reference sequence). The CDR3 protein is CASTNPGRGRGTEAFF. CDR3 in DNA: TGTGCCAGTACCAACCCGGGCCGGGGTCGGGGCACTGAAGCTTTCTTT. Variable domain in full (rest from reference TRBV19 and TRBJ1-1): DGGITQSPKYLFRKEGQNVTLSCEQNLNHDAMYWYRQDPGQGLRLIYYSQIVNDFQKGDIAEGYSVSREKKESFPLTVTSAQKNPTAFYLCASTNPGRGRGTEAFFGQGTRLTVV.

The rearrangement uses TRBV5-6 and TRBJ2-4; TRBD1 agrees at 12 bases. The CDR3 covers 14 residues. Germline V gene sequence: CDR1 SGHDT, CDR2 YYEEEE. V lost 4 bases to trimming and J lost 9 bases; unmatched junction nucleotides: 5. The CDR3 bases are TGTGCCAGCAGCGGGGGACAGGGGGCGGCCATTCAGTACTTC. Its translation is CASSGGQGAAIQYF.

The chain couples TRBV6-1 to TRBJ1-5; maybe TRBD1 (5 bases). The CDR3 has 16 amino acids. Germline V lookup: CDR1 MNHNS, CDR2 SASEGT. The V gene lost 3 bases and the J gene lost 2 bases, with 14 bases spanning the gap. CDR3: CASSEGRAVGNQPQHF. The CDR3 nucleotides read TGTGCCAGCAGTGAGGGCAGGGCCGTTGGCAATCAGCCCCAGCATTTT.

The gene calls are TRBV28 and TRBJ1-1; no reliable D call. CDR1 is MDHEN and CDR2 is SYDVKM in the germline V gene. The CDR3 contains 14 residues. The V end lost 5 bases, the J end lost 5 bases, and 15 bases lay between the germline ends. The CDR3 is CASSPRQLGTEAFF. The CDR3 nucleotides are TGTGCCAGCAGTCCCCGACAACTAGGGACTGAAGCTTTCTTT.

This clone showed up just a few times. The chain links TRBV25-1 to TRBJ2-7; a possible D gene is TRBD1 (6 bases). Germline V gives CDR1 MGHDK, CDR2 SYGVNS. The V end lost 2 bases, the J end lost 6 bases, and 14 bases lay between the germline ends. This CDR3 has 14 residues. The CDR3 reads CASSEVLGAGEQYF. In DNA, the CDR3 is TGTGCCAGCAGTGAAGTATTGGGGGCTGGCGAGCAGTACTTC.

V usage is TRBV27 and J usage is TRBJ2-1, with TRBD2 matching over 9 bases. Per germline, CDR1 MNHEY and CDR2 SMNVEV (reference sequence). The junction had 6 bases not matched to a gene; V was cut back by 2 bases and J by 7 bases. The CDR3 runs 15 residues. This chain's CDR3 is CASSLAGGPGNEQFF. CDR3 DNA: TGTGCCAGCAGTTTAGCGGGAGGGCCGGGGAATGAGCAGTTCTTC.

The chain links TRBV19 to TRBJ2-5; 8 bases fit TRBD2. Germline assignment: CDR1 LNHDA and CDR2 SQIVND (reference sequence). Losses at the gene ends were 4 bases for V and 5 bases for J; bases not matched to a gene: 9. The CDR3 consists of 15 residues. The CDR3 reads CASSKSGRAAETQYF. CDR3 nucleotides: TGTGCCAGTAGTAAAAGCGGGAGAGCGGCGGAGACCCAGTACTTC.

This chain joins TRBV5-1 and TRBJ2-7, with D maybe TRBD2 (7 bases). The length of the CDR3 is 15 residues. V was shortened by 0 bases and J by 1 base, with 11 bases between the two germline ends. Germline values: CDR1 SGHRS, CDR2 YFSETQ. The CDR3 sequence is CASSLGSGTSYEQYF. The CDR3 DNA reads as TGCGCCAGCAGCTTGGGGAGCGGGACATCCTACGAGCAGTACTTC. Full variable domain (rest looked up from reference TRBV5-1 and TRBJ2-7): KAGVTQTPRYLIKTRGQQVTLSCSPISGHRSVSWYQQTPGQGLQFLFEYFSETQRNKGNFPGRFSGRQFSNSRSEMNVSTLELGDSALYLCASSLGSGTSYEQYFGPGTRLTVT.

The chain links TRBV4-2 to TRBJ2-4; 9 bases are a match to TRBD2. Germline loops: CDR1 LGHNA, CDR2 YNFKEQ. CDR3 length equals 16 residues. V shed 4 bases and J 9 bases; nucleotides not matched to a gene: 13. The DNA for the CDR3 is TGTGCCAGCAGCCCCACACGGCGGGAGGGCCCCGGCATTCAGTACTTC. Its translation: CASSPTRREGPGIQYF.

The chain employs TRBV2 and TRBJ2-2; TRBD2 might be the D (5 bases). This CDR3 spans 14 amino acids. CDR1 SNHLY and CDR2 FYNNEI come from the germline V gene. With 6 bases removed from V and 6 bases from J, the gap between germline ends came to 14 bases. The CDR3 sequence: CASRAGPTAGELFF. The CDR3 DNA is TGTGCCAGCAGGGCGGGCCCGACGGCCGGGGAGCTGTTTTTT.

The rearrangement uses TRBV18 and TRBJ1-5, with a tentative D call TRBD1 (6 bases). V gave up 2 bases and J gave up 4 bases, with 12 bases separating them. Germline V gene lookup returns CDR1 KGHSH and CDR2 LQKENI. The CDR3 sequence is 15 residues long. The CDR3 spells CASSPGGGPNQPQHF. In DNA form, the CDR3 reads TGTGCCAGCTCACCAGGGGGCGGCCCGAATCAGCCCCAGCATTTT.